This TCR beta chain was obtained from a study of T cell responses to AZD1222 COVID-19 vaccine. In the study overall: Analysis merged second doses at about 4 or about 12 weeks.

Overall study findings and caveats: Regions 160-218 and 743-854 held dominance among vaccine-associated CD4 TCRs, which spanned spike. Within unmutated variant regions lay the reported targets of nearly half of spike-specific TCRs. Clonal diversity may have been underestimated in mostly white British donors.

Of note for this clone: The antigen remains unidentified. Other DNA sequences from this sample encode an identical CDR3 as well.

The assay was immunoSEQ multiplex PCR, and TCRdb's table has in-frame clones only and misses some. The table includes about 260,000 clones, 90% to 95% detected once. Germline V lookup: CDR1 KGHSH, CDR2 LQKENI. The CDR3 is made up of 13 amino acids. The V end was cut by 6 bases, the J end by 2 bases, with 10 bases between. The clonotype comes from an adult in good health. The sample was peripheral blood, taken on day 0 of AZD1222 vaccination. The chain carries TRBV18 and TRBJ2-5; D is tentatively TRBD1 or TRBD2 (5 bases each). Here the CDR3 reads CASSPGAQETQYF. The DNA for the CDR3 is TGTGCCAGCTCCCCCGGGGCACAAGAGACCCAGTACTTC.